The next 9 T cell receptor beta chains were all read from a single sample in a study of T cell repertoires in cytomegalovirus infection. TCRdb independently ran MiXCR on the reads; one entry per CDR3 protein. Of fewer than 550,000 distinct CDR3 sequences listed, around 27% are singletons. Material: PBMCs. The receptors were gathered from a human donor in good health (CMV status not recorded). Some clones in this sample may be carry-over from other donors' samples.

This clonotype was observed at least ten times. The CDR3: CASSFTVSYEQYF. DNA for the CDR3: TGTGCCAGCAGCTTCACGGTCTCCTACGAGCAGTACTTC. This rearrangement joins TRBV7-9 to TRBJ2-7, with D unresolved. CDR3 size: 13 residues. CDR1 SEHNR and CDR2 FQNEAQ come from the germline V gene (reference sequence). Deletions cut 3 bases from V and 0 bases from J, with 6 bases between.

This clonotype was recorded many times. The rearrangement uses TRBV11-2 and TRBJ2-7; D is unresolved. V lost 0 bases and J 2 bases, leaving 5 bases between the germline ends. Germline lookup yields CDR1 SGHAT and CDR2 FQNNGV. The CDR3 consists of 13 residues. In nucleotides, the CDR3 is TGTGCCAGCAGCTTAGAACTGGCCTACGAGCAGTACGTC. Translating gives CASSLELAYEQYV.

The V call is TRBV24-1, the J call TRBJ2-3; D is ambiguous. CDR1 and CDR2 from the germline V gene are KGHDR and SFDVKD. CDR3 length: 12 amino acids. Trimming removed 0 bases at V and 7 bases at J, with 4 bases between. This CDR3 reads CATSDLGYTQYF. Written as DNA, the CDR3 is TGTGCCACCAGTGATTTGGGTTATACGCAGTATTTT.

The chain uses TRBV5-1 and TRBJ2-2, with TRBD2 as a possible D gene (6 bases). This CDR3 is 13 amino acids long. Germline V gene data show CDR1 as SGHRS and CDR2 as YFSETQ. Trimming removed 5 bases at V and 8 bases at J, with 13 bases between. The CDR3 nucleotides read TGCGCCAGCAGTCGCGGGGTATCAGGGGAGCTGTTTTTT. Protein: CASSRGVSGELFF.

This clonotype was found a few times. This chain connects TRBV4-3 to TRBJ2-5, with TRBD2 matching over 13 bases. The trim removed 1 base at V and 2 bases at J, leaving 1 base unmatched. The CDR3 covers 16 residues. Germline CDR1 LGHNA, CDR2 YSLEER. The CDR3 DNA reads as TGCGCCAGCAGCCAAGCACTAGCGGGGGGGCAAGAGACCCAGTACTTC. Its protein is CASSQALAGGQETQYF.

The chain links TRBV19 to TRBJ2-1, with D maybe TRBD2 (6 bases). V lost 0 bases to trimming and J lost 8 bases, with 26 bases between them. The CDR3 runs 19 residues. Germline-derived CDR1 and CDR2 are LNHDA and SQIVND (reference sequence). As DNA, the CDR3 is TGTGCCAGTAGTATAGATACCAATTGGACTAACCTCCTACGGGATGAGCAGTTCTTC. This sequence encodes CASSIDTNWTNLLRDEQFF.

This rearrangement joins TRBV14 to TRBJ2-1, with 12 nucleotides matching TRBD2. The CDR3 covers 15 residues. Germline CDR1 reads SGHDN; CDR2 reads FVKESK. The junction had 5 bases not matched to a gene; V was cut back by 7 bases and J by 4 bases. The CDR3 reads CASNPGTSGYNEQFF. CDR3 DNA sequence: TGTGCCAGCAATCCCGGGACTAGCGGGTACAATGAGCAGTTCTTC.

The V gene is TRBV11-3, the J gene TRBJ2-1; 11 nucleotides align to TRBD2. Germline trimming cut 3 bases from V and 9 bases from J; bases unmatched to any gene: 7. Germline CDR1 and CDR2: SGHNT and YENEEA. This CDR3 contains 15 residues. The CDR3: CASSFGTSGLGEQFF. The CDR3 DNA sequence: TGTGCCAGCAGCTTCGGGACTAGCGGCCTCGGTGAGCAGTTCTTC. Using reference TRBV11-3 and TRBJ2-1 for the parts outside the CDR3, the full variable domain is EAGVVQSPRYKIIEKKQPVAFWCNPISGHNTLYWYLQNLGQGPELLIRYENEEAVDDSQLPKDRFSAERLKGVDSTLKIQPAELGDSAVYLCASSFGTSGLGEQFFGPGTRLTVL.

The genes are TRBV7-2 and TRBJ1-1, with TRBD1 identical over 8 bases. The CDR3 covers 12 residues. V dropped 7 bases and J dropped 6; count of bases not matched to a gene: 4. Germline lookup yields CDR1 SGHTA and CDR2 FQGNSA. The CDR3 DNA reads as TGTGCCAGCACCGACAGGGGCCCTGAAGCTTTCTTT. This codes for CASTDRGPEAFF.